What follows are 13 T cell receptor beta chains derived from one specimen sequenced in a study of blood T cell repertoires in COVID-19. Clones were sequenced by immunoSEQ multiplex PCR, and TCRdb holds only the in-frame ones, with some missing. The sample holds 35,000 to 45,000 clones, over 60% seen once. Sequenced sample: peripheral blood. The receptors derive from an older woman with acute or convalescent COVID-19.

The CDR3 loop reads CASSPNRVREQYF. CDR3 sequence (DNA): TGTGCCAGCAGCCCTAACAGGGTTCGGGAGCAGTACTTC. J is TRBJ2-7 and V is TRBV11-2, with D perhaps matching TRBD1 (6 bases). The CDR3 has 13 amino acids. Germline V gene data show CDR1 as SGHAT and CDR2 as FQNNGV. The V and J ends lost 5 bases and 7 bases respectively, with 15 bases between them.

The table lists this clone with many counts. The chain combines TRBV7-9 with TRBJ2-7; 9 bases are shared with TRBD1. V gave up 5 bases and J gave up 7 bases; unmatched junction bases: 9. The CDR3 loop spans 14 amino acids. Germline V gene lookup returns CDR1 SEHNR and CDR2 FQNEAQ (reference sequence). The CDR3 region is CASSEGQGGREQYF. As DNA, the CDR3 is TGTGCCAGCAGCGAGGGACAGGGAGGTCGGGAGCAGTACTTC.

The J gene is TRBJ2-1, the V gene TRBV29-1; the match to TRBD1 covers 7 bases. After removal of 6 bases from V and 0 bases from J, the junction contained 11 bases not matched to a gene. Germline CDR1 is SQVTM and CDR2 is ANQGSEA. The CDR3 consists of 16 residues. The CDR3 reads CSVETGQSLSYNEQFF. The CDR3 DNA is TGCAGCGTGGAGACAGGGCAATCCCTCTCCTACAATGAGCAGTTCTTC.

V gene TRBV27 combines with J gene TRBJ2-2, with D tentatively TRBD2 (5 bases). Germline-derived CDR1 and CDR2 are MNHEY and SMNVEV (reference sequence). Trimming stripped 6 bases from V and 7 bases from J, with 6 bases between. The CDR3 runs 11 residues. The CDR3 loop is CASRGSGELFF. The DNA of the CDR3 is TGTGCCAGCAGAGGGAGCGGGGAGCTGTTTTTT.

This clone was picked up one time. The CDR3 is CATSDPTGTSHNEQFF. As DNA, the CDR3 is TGTGCCACCAGTGACCCTACCGGGACTAGCCACAATGAGCAGTTCTTC. The chain couples TRBV24-1 to TRBJ2-1; 9 bases align to TRBD2. Germline CDR1 reads KGHDR; CDR2 reads SFDVKD. The CDR3 sequence is 16 residues long. V lost 4 bases to trimming and J lost 5 bases; unmatched junction nucleotides: 8.

CDR3 amino acids: CASSPRAGDTQYF. The CDR3 DNA reads TGTGCCAGCAGCCCTCGTGCGGGAGATACGCAGTATTTT. This chain connects TRBV9 to TRBJ2-3; tentatively, D is TRBD2 (5 bases). With 4 bases removed from V and 5 bases from J, the gap between germline ends came to 11 bases. The germline gives CDR1 SGDLS, CDR2 YYNGEE. This CDR3 has 13 residues.

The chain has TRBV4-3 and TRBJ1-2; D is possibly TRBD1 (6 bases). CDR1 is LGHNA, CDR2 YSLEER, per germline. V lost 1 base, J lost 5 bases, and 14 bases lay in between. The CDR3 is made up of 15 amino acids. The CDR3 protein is CASSQAPGVGYGYTF. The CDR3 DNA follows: TGCGCCAGCAGCCAAGCACCAGGGGTTGGGTATGGCTACACCTTC.

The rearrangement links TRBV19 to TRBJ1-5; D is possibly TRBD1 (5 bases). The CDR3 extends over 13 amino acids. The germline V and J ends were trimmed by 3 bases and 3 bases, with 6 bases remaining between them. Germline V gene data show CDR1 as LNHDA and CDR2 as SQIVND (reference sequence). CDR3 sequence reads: CASSIRDNQPQHF. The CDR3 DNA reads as TGTGCCAGTAGTATCAGGGACAATCAGCCCCAGCATTTT.

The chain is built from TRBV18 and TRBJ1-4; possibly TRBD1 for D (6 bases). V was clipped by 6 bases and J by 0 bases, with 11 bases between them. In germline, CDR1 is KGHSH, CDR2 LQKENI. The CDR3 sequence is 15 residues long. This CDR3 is CASSPEGATNEKLFF. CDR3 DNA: TGTGCCAGCTCCCCCGAGGGGGCAACTAATGAAAAACTGTTTTTT.

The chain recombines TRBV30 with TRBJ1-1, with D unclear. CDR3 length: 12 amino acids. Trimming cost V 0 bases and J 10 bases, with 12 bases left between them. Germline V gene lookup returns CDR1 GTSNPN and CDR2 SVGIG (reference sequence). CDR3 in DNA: TGTGCCTGGAGTGTAGGAGGAGGACCAGCTTTCTTT. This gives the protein CAWSVGGGPAFF.

DNA for the CDR3: TGCGCCAGCAGCCAAGTGGGAGGGGGTACGGTCTATGGCTACACCTTC. Protein: CASSQVGGGTVYGYTF. The chain uses TRBV4-3 and TRBJ1-2, with a possible D match to TRBD1 (6 bases). The CDR3 sequence is 16 residues long. The ends were cut back, 1 base at V and 4 bases at J, with 16 bases in the middle. The V gene's germline CDR1 is LGHNA and CDR2 YSLEER.

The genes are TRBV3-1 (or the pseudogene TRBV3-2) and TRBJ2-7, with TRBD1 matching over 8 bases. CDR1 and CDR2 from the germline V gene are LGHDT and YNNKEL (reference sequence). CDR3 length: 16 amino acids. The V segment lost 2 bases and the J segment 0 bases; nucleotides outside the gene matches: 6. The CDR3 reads CASSQRGQGPSYEQYF. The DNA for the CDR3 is TGTGCCAGCAGCCAACGAGGACAGGGCCCCTCCTACGAGCAGTACTTC.

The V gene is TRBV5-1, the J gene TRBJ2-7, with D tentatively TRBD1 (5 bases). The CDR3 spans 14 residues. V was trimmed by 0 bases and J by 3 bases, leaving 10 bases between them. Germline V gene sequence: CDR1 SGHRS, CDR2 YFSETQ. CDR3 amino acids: CASSLGQGGYEQYF. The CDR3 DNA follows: TGCGCCAGCAGCTTGGGGCAGGGCGGCTACGAGCAGTACTTC. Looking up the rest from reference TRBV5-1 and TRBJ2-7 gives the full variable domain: KAGVTQTPRYLIKTRGQQVTLSCSPISGHRSVSWYQQTPGQGLQFLFEYFSETQRNKGNFPGRFSGRQFSNSRSEMNVSTLELGDSALYLCASSLGQGGYEQYFGPGTRLTVT.